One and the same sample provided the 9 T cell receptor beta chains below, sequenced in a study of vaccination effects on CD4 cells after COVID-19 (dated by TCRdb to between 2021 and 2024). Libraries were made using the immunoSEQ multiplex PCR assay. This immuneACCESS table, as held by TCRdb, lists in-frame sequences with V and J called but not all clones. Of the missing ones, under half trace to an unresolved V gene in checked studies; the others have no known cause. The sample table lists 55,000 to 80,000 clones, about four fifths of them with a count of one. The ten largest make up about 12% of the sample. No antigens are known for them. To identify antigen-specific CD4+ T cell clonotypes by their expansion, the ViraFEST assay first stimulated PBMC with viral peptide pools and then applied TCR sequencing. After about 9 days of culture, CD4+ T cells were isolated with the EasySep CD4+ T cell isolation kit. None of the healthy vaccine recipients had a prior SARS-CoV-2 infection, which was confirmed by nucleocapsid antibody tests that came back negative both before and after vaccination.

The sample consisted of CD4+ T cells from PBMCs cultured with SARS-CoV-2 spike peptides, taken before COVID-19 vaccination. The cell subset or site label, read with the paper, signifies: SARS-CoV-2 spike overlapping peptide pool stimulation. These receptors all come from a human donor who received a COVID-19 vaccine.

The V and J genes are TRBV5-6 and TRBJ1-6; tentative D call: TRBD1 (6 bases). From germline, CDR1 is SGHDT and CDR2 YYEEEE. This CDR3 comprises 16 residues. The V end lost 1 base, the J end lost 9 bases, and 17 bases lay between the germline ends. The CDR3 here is CASSLWTAVTRSPLHF. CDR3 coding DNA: TGTGCCAGCAGCTTGTGGACAGCGGTTACCCGTTCACCCCTCCACTTT.

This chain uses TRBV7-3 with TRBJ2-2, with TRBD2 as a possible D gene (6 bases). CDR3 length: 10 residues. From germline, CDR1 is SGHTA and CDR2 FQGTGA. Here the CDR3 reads CATRGGELFF. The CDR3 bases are TGTGCGACCCGGGGGGGGGAGCTGTTTTTT.

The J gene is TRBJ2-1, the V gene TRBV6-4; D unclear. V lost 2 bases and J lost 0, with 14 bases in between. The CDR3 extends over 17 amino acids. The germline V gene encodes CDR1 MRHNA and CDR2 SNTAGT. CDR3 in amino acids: CASSDRPHMSSYNEQFF. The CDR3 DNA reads TGTGCCAGCAGTGACCGCCCCCATATGAGCTCCTACAATGAGCAGTTCTTC.

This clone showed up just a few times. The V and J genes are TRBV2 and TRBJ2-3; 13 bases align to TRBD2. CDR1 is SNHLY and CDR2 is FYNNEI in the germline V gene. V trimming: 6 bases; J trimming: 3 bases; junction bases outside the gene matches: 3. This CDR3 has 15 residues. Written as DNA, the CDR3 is TGTGCCAGCAGAAGGACTAGCGGGGGAACAGATACGCAGTATTTT. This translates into CASRRTSGGTDTQYF.

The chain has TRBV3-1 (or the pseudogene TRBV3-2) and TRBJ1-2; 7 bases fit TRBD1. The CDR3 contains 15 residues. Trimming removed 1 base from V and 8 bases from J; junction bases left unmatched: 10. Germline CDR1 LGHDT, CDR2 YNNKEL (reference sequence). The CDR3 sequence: CASSQGWGQSVGYTF. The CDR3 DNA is TGTGCCAGCAGCCAAGGATGGGGACAGTCGGTAGGCTACACCTTC.

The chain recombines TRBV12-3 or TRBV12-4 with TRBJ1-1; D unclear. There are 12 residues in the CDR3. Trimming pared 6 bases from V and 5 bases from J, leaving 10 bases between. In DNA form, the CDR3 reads TGTGCCAGCAGGCCCCGACGGACTGAAGCTTTCTTT. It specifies CASRPRRTEAFF.

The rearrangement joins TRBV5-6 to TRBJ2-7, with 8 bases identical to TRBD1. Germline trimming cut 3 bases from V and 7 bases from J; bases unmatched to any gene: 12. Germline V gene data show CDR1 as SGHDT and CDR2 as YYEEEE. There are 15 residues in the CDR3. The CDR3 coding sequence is TGTGCCAGCAGCTCCTTCCCCGGGACAGGAGGGGAGCAGTACGTC. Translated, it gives CASSSFPGTGGEQYV.

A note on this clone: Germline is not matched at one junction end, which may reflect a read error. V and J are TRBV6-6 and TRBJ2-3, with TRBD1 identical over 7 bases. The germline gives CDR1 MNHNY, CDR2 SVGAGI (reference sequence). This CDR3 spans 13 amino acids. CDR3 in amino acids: CASSSTGTATQYF. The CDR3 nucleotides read TGTGCCAGCAGTTCAACCGGGACAGCTACGCAGTATTTT.

CDR3 nucleotides: TGTGCCAGCAGTTACTATAGCGCGTCCGGGACCCAGTACTTC. Translated, it gives CASSYYSASGTQYF. This chain links TRBV6-2 or TRBV6-3 with TRBJ2-5, with TRBD2 as a possible D gene (5 bases). Germline CDR1 reads MNHEY; CDR2 reads SVGEGT. The germline V and J ends were trimmed by 1 base and 7 bases, with 13 bases remaining between them. The CDR3 has 14 residues.